This is a list of T cell receptor beta chains from one sample in a study of shared clonotypes between healthy human individuals. The table came from immunoSEQ multiplex PCR; TCRdb's copy has only in-frame clones and leaves some out. The data contain around 1.4 million clones, 97% to 99% of them singletons. Sample: naive CD4+ T cells sorted from blood. The source is a man in his thirties or forties in good health. CDR3s include the opening cysteine and the closing phenylalanine or tryptophan. D genes are given only for firm matches. The listing skips clone size in some rows; elsewhere it reads once, few, many or a size class.

clone_size	d_call	v_call	j_call	cdr3_aa	cdr3_nt
-	-	TRBV7-3	TRBJ2-2	CASSPTVLTGELFF	TGTGCCAGCAGCCCAACGGTCCTTACCGGGGAGCTGTTTTTT
-	-	TRBV5-1	TRBJ1-2	CASSLGTGNGYTF	TGCGCCAGCAGCTTAGGAACAGGGAACGGCTACACCTTC
-	-	TRBV9	TRBJ2-1	CASSVIGSLSEQFF	TGTGCCAGCAGCGTAATTGGTAGTTTGAGTGAGCAGTTCTTC
-	-	TRBV5-6	TRBJ1-2	CASSLDGTYGYTF	TGTGCCAGCAGCTTAGACGGAACCTATGGCTACACCTTC
once	TRBD2	TRBV18	TRBJ2-1	CASSRPSGGEYNEQFF	TGTGCCAGCTCACGGCCCAGCGGGGGAGAGTACAATGAGCAGTTCTTC
-	-	TRBV7-2	TRBJ2-2	CASSPRTGELFF	TGTGCCAGCAGCCCTAGGACCGGGGAGCTGTTTTTT
-	TRBD1	TRBV10-3	TRBJ1-1	CAIRGTGVTEAFF	TGTGCCATCAGGGGGACAGGGGTAACTGAAGCTTTCTTT
-	TRBD1	TRBV19	TRBJ1-1	CASHSARGPNTEAFF	TGTGCCAGTCACTCCGCCAGGGGGCCGAACACTGAAGCTTTCTTT
once	-	TRBV10-3	TRBJ2-6	CAISTAAGANVLTF	TGTGCCATATCTACTGCCGCCGGGGCCAACGTCCTGACTTTC
-	TRBD2	TRBV7-9	TRBJ2-7	CASSFGGSTYEQYF	TGTGCCAGCAGCTTCGGGGGGAGTACTTACGAGCAGTACTTC
-	TRBD1	TRBV4-3	TRBJ1-2	CASSTSGTGTYTF	TGCGCCAGCAGTACTTCCGGGACAGGGACCTACACCTTC
-	-	TRBV5-1	TRBJ2-7	CASSLAGGTGTVKTGTYEQYF	TGCGCCAGCAGCTTGGCCGGGGGAACCGGGACGGTGAAGACGGGAACCTACGAGCAGTACTTC
once	TRBD1	TRBV14	TRBJ2-7	CASSQAPGQGVPTYEQYF	TGTGCCAGCAGCCAAGCTCCGGGACAGGGGGTGCCGACCTACGAGCAGTACTTC
few	TRBD2	TRBV5-1	TRBJ2-1	CASSRSGSSYNEQFF	TGCGCCAGCAGCCGTAGCGGGAGCTCCTACAATGAGCAGTTCTTC
-	-	TRBV5-1	TRBJ2-5	CASSLEGGGETQYF	TGCGCCAGCAGCTTGGAGGGAGGCGGGGAGACCCAGTACTTC
-	TRBD2	TRBV11-2	TRBJ2-5	CASSLVGGLAGWEETQYF	TGTGCCAGCAGCTTAGTGGGAGGACTAGCGGGATGGGAAGAGACCCAGTACTTC
-	-	TRBV19	TRBJ2-1	CASSIGQVAFYNEQFF	TGTGCCAGTAGTATAGGTCAAGTGGCTTTCTACAATGAGCAGTTCTTC
-	-	TRBV14	TRBJ2-7	CASSPGPYEQYF	TGTGCCAGCAGCCCGGGGCCCTACGAGCAGTACTTC
-	TRBD1	TRBV19	TRBJ2-1	CASSRQGPSSYNEQFF	TGTGCCAGTAGTAGACAGGGGCCGAGCTCCTACAATGAGCAGTTCTTC
-	-	TRBV5-6	TRBJ2-7	CASSLSTFYEQYF	TGTGCCAGCAGCTTGTCGACCTTCTACGAGCAGTACTTC
-	-	TRBV9	TRBJ2-7	CASSVASGLGEQYF	TGTGCCAGCAGCGTAGCCAGCGGTTTAGGCGAGCAGTACTTC
-	-	TRBV6-1	TRBJ2-7	CASSEALVVLAYEQYF	TGTGCCAGCAGTGAAGCGTTGGTTGTACTCGCCTACGAGCAGTACTTC
-	TRBD2	TRBV4-3	TRBJ2-7	CASSQDVFRDGGNEQYF	TGCGCCAGCAGCCAAGACGTCTTCCGGGACGGGGGGAACGAGCAGTACTTC
-	-	TRBV11-3	TRBJ2-5	CASSLDLGGTQYF	TGTGCCAGCAGTCTCGACTTGGGGGGGACCCAGTACTTC